These 4 T cell receptor beta chains came from one sample sequenced in a study of cytomegalovirus exposure and HLA in healthy donors. In the PCR, 60 Vbeta and 13 Jbeta primers were used. Here immunoSEQ multiplex PCR was the method, and the copy in TCRdb shows in-frame clones only, minus some. This sample has approximately 180,000 clones; approximately 82% occur once, and the top ten carry about 2.2%. Material: PBMCs. The receptors stem from a young woman in good health and CMV-seronegative.

This rearrangement joins TRBV5-1 to TRBJ2-2, with D possibly matching TRBD1 (6 bases). This CDR3 has 17 residues. The germline CDR1 and CDR2 sequences are SGHRS and YFSETQ. Trimming took off 2 bases at V and 0 bases at J, with 14 bases between the two ends. The CDR3 sequence: CASSFLRDTTNTGELFF. The CDR3 region has the DNA TGCGCCAGCAGCTTCCTCCGGGACACCACGAACACCGGGGAGCTGTTTTTT.

The chain is built from TRBV9 and TRBJ2-3; 9 positions agree with TRBD2. The CDR3 extends over 19 amino acids. V dropped 2 bases and J dropped 2; count of bases not matched to a gene: 15. Germline V lookup: CDR1 SGDLS, CDR2 YYNGEE. For the CDR3, the DNA is TGTGCCAGCAGCGTCCCAAGTGGCCCCGCGGGAGGGATCACAGATACGCAGTATTTT. This codes for CASSVPSGPAGGITDTQYF.

Worth noting for this clone: At the DNA level, this CDR3 is encoded by other sequences in the same sample as well. The rearrangement joins TRBV28 to TRBJ1-5; 11 nucleotides match TRBD1. The CDR3 runs to 15 residues. CDR1 and CDR2 (germline): MDHEN, SYDVKM. J gave up 6 bases and V 3 bases, and 4 bases lay outside the gene matches. CDR3 in amino acids: CASSFGGTGGQPQHF. The CDR3 DNA follows: TGTGCCAGCAGTTTTGGTGGGACAGGGGGTCAGCCCCAGCATTTT.

Here the CDR3 reads CASSDRLGLVGEMRSYEQYF. The CDR3 DNA reads TGTGCCAGCAGCGACCGGTTGGGACTAGTTGGTGAAATGCGGTCCTACGAGCAGTACTTC. This sequence joins TRBV7-8 and TRBJ2-7, with 8 bases that match TRBD2. V was pared by 5 bases and J by 1 base, with 22 bases of the junction left unmatched. The CDR3 runs to 20 residues. Germline CDR1 is SGHVS and CDR2 is FQNEAQ.